Sequencing of this T cell receptor beta chain was carried out in a study of T cell responses to AZD1222 COVID-19 vaccine (dated by TCRdb to the early 2020s). Describing the broader study: Because spike-specific TCR depth and breadth did not differ between the two schedules, AZD1222 recipients who got a second dose at roughly 4 weeks were pooled with those who got a second dose at roughly 12 weeks. A total of 230 to 250 trial participants underwent TCR sequencing, of whom approximately 210 received two doses of AZD1222 and about 25 received two doses of the MenACWY control vaccine. Trial participants were enrolled by age into subgroups of 18-55, 56-69 and 70-plus years, and around 150, 28 and 57 TCR-sequenced participants, respectively, were included in these subgroups. General findings and caveats noted by the study authors: In the small 56-69-year group, the increase in depth fell short of significance, most likely because of low power. Because no samples from the day 14 peak response were available, repertoires could be characterized only after the peak T cell response. Nearly half of unique spike-specific TCRs reportedly recognized epitopes outside regions mutated in the B.1.351 and B.1.1.7 variants. Most participants were white British and females outnumbered males, and the authors suggested that clonal diversity may have been underestimated. Only five to seven AZD1222 recipients were SARS-CoV-2 seropositive at baseline, limiting conclusions about previously exposed vaccinees. After two AZD1222 doses, both the breadth and the depth of spike-specific TCRs were significantly higher than at day 0 and than in MenACWY recipients. CD4 TCRs associated with the vaccine covered the entire spike protein, and the dominant responses were in regions 160-218 and 743-854.

The CDR3 regions of human TCRbeta chains were analyzed by immunosequencing. Per the original workflow: TCRs in the repertoires were matched against a reference library of SARS-CoV-2-specific TCRs that had been generated with the MIRA antigen-specificity platform. Breadth meant the fraction of unique TCRs that were SARS-CoV-2-associated, whereas depth meant the fraction of total T cells that were SARS-CoV-2-associated. Using the MIRA data, every spike-specific TCR was mapped to the spike region that the TCR reacted to and assigned to either a CD4 or a CD8 class. Log10-transformed breadth and depth values were compared by one-way ANOVA with Sidak's multiple comparisons tests. The immuneACCESS repertoire file appears here via TCRdb, limited to in-frame rearrangements. These files lack a portion of the clones; in checked studies, under half of the deficit traces to unresolved V genes, and the cause of the others is not known. The V and J calls and clone size come from that table; D and trimming were worked out from the DNA. This sample lists tens of thousands of clones; 86% were detected once. The ten biggest clones cover 6% to 9% of the sample.

The time point label here, explained by the study, means: baseline before first vaccination. The vaccinee samples were drawn from two UK trials, COV001 and COV002, one of which was a single-blind randomized controlled phase 2/3 trial testing AZD1222 (ChAdOx1 nCoV-19) in healthy adults. For TCRbeta chain sequencing, PBMC samples from trial participants were taken at day 0 and at day 28 after the second dose. As concerns this clone: No cognate antigen has been identified for it. No base quality values were provided; no much bigger clone lies one nucleotide off.

Its CDR3 holds 13 amino acids, cysteine through phenylalanine. CDR3 DNA only is kept here, 39 bases in frame from base 1. V sheds 7 bases and J sheds 4 bases, leaving 13 bases between their ends. CDR1 and CDR2, looked up from the germline V gene, are MDHEN and SYDVKM. The sequenced sample was peripheral blood, obtained on day 0 of AZD1222 vaccination. The chain is made from TRBV28 and TRBJ1-2, with TRBD1 as a weak D call on 6 bases. This receptor was taken from an adult in good health. CDR3 sequence: CASTPGGLYGYTF. The base sequence is TGTGCCAGCACCCCGGGGGGGCTCTATGGCTACACCTTC.